This T cell receptor beta chain was sequenced for a study of T cell responses to AZD1222 COVID-19 vaccine. With regard to this clone: Its matching antigen is unknown.

The repertoire was sequenced with immunoSEQ multiplex PCR; TCRdb's copy has only in-frame clones and lacks some. The sample comprises some 55,000 clones, around 89% of which are singletons, and roughly 2.1% rests with the top ten. Findings of the study overall: A reported finding is that nearly half of spike-specific TCRs target unmutated variant regions. Spike-spanning, vaccine-associated CD4 TCRs were dominant at 160-218 and 743-854. Baseline antibody screening turned up just a handful of seropositive AZD1222 recipients. Only after the peak T cell response were repertoires sampled.

The germline CDR1 and CDR2 sequences are LNHDA and SQIVND (reference sequence). This CDR3 contains 12 residues. With 7 bases clipped from V and 6 bases from J, the junction kept 5 bases outside the gene matches. The sequence was collected from an adult in good health. The chain carries TRBV19 and TRBJ1-2; 7 bases are a match to TRBD1. The source material was peripheral blood, sampled on day 0 of AZD1222 vaccination. The CDR3 DNA sequence: TGTGCCAGTAAGGGACAGAACAATGGCTACACCTTC. It yields the protein CASKGQNNGYTF.